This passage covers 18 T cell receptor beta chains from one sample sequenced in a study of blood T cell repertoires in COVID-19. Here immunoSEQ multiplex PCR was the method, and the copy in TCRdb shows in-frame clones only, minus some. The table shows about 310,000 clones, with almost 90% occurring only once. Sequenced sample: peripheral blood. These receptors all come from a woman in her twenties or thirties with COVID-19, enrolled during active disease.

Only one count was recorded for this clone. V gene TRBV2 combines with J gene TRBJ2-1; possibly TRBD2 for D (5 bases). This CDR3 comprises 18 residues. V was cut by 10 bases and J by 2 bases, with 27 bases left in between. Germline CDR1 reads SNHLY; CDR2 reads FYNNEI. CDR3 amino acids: CATDSPQARPKTYNEQFF. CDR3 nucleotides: TGTGCCACGGACTCCCCTCAAGCGAGGCCGAAAACCTACAATGAGCAGTTCTTC.

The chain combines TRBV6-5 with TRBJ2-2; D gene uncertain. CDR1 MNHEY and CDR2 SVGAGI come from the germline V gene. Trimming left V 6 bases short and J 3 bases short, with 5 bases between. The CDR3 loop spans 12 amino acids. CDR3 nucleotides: TGTGCCAGCAGACGGGACACCGGGGAGCTGTTTTTT. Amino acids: CASRRDTGELFF.

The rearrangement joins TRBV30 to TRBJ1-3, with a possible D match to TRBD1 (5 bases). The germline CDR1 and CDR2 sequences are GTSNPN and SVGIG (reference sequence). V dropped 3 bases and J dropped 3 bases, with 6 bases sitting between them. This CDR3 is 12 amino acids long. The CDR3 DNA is TGTGCCTGGAGGGACAATGGAAACACCATATATTTT. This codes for CAWRDNGNTIYF.

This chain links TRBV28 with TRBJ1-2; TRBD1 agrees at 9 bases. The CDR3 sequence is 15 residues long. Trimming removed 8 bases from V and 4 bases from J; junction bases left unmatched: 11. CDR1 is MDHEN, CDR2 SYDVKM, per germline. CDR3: CASGRQGQGVYGYTF. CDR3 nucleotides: TGTGCCAGCGGTCGGCAGGGACAGGGAGTCTATGGCTACACCTTC.

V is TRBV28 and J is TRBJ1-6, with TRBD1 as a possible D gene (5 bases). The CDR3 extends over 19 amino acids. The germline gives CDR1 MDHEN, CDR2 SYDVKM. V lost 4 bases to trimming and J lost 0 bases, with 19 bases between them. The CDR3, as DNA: TGTGCCAGCAGTTCGGGCTCGGGACTCCAGAGCTCCTATAATTCACCCCTCCACTTT. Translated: CASSSGSGLQSSYNSPLHF.

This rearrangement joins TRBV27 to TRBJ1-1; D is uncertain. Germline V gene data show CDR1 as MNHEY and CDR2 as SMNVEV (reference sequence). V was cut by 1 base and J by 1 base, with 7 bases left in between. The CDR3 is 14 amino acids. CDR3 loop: CASSLWAANTEAFF. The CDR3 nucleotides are TGTGCCAGCAGTTTATGGGCAGCGAACACTGAAGCTTTCTTT.

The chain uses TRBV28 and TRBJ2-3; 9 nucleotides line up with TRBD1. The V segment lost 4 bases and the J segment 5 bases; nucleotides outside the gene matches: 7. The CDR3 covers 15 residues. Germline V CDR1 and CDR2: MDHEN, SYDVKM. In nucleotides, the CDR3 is TGTGCCAGCAGTTCGGACAGGGGCCCCTTAGATACGCAGTATTTT. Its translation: CASSSDRGPLDTQYF.

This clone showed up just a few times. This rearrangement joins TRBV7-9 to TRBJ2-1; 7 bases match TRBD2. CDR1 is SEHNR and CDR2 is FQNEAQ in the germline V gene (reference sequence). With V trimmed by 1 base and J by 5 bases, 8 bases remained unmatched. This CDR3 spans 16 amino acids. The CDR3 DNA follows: TGTGCCAGCAGCTTAGGCGTTAGCGGGTCTAACAATGAGCAGTTCTTC. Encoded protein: CASSLGVSGSNNEQFF.

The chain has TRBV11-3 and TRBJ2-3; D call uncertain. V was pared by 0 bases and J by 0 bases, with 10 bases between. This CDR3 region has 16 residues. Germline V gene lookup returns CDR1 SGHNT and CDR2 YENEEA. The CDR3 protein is CASSLDSLPSTDTQYF. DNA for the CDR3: TGTGCCAGCAGCTTAGATTCTCTTCCTAGCACAGATACGCAGTATTTT.

CDR3: CAISDTSNEKLFF. The CDR3 nucleotides are TGTGCCATCAGTGATACGAGTAATGAAAAACTGTTTTTT. This sequence joins TRBV10-3 and TRBJ1-4, with D unclear. V lost 3 bases to trimming and J lost 4 bases, with 6 bases between them. Germline CDR1 reads ENHRY; CDR2 reads SYGVKD. The CDR3 spans 13 residues.

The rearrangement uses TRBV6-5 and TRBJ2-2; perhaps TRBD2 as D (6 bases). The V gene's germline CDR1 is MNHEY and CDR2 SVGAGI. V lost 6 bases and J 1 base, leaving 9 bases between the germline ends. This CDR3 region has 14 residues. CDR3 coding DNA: TGTGCCAGCAGGAGGGGAGGGAACACCGGGGAGCTGTTTTTT. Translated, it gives CASRRGGNTGELFF.

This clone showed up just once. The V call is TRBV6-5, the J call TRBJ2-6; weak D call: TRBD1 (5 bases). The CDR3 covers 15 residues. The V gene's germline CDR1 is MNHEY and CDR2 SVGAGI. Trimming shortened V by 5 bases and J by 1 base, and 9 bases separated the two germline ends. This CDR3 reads CASSSRASGANVLTF. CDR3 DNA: TGTGCCAGCAGTAGCAGGGCATCTGGGGCCAACGTCCTGACTTTC.

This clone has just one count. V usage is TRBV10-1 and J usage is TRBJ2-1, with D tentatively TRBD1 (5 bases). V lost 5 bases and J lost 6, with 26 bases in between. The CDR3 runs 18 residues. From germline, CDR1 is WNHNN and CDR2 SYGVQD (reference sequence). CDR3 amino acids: CASSRQGAKNHITNEQFF. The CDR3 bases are TGCGCCAGCAGTCGTCAGGGCGCTAAAAATCACATCACCAATGAGCAGTTCTTC.

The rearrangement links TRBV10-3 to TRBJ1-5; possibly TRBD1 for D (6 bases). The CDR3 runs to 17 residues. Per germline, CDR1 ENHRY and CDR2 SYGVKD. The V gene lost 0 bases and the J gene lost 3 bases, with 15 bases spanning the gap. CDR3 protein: CAISESQKQGDNQPQHF. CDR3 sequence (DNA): TGTGCCATCAGTGAGTCGCAAAAACAGGGCGACAATCAGCCCCAGCATTTT.

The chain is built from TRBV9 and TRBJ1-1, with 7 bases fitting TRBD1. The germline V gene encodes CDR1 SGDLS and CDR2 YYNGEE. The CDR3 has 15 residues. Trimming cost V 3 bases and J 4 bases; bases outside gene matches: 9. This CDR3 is CASSAHTGQFTEAFF. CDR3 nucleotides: TGTGCCAGCAGCGCCCACACGGGACAGTTCACTGAAGCTTTCTTT.

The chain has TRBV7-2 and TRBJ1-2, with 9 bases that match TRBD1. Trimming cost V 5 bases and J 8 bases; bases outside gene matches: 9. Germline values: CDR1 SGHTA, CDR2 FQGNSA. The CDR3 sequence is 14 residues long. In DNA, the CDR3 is TGTGCCAGCAGCCAATCACAGGGGGCATACGGCTACACCTTC. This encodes CASSQSQGAYGYTF.

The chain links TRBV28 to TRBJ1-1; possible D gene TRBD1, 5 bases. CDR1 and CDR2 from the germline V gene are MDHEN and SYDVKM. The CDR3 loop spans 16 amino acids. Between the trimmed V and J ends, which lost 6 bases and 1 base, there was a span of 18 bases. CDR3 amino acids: CASSLSVIGGNTEAFF. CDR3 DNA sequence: TGTGCCAGCAGCCTATCCGTCATCGGGGGGAACACTGAAGCTTTCTTT.

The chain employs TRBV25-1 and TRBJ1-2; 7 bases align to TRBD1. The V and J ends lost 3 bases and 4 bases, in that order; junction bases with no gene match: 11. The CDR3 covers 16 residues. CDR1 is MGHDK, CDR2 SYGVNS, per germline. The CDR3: CASSDHRQGGVYGYTF. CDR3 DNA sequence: TGTGCCAGCAGTGACCACCGACAGGGTGGGGTCTATGGCTACACCTTC.